These T cell receptor beta chains were read from a single sample in a study of shared clonotypes between healthy human individuals. TCRdb keeps only in-frame clones here, not all; method: immunoSEQ multiplex PCR. The data hold roughly 1,100,000 clones, with around 75% observed a single time. Material for sequencing was memory CD4+ T cells sorted from blood. The receptors shown here come from a man aged 18-30 years in good health. The CDR3 runs from the conserved cysteine through the conserved F or W. The D gene is left open where the match is weak. Clone size is shown for a subset of rows, as once, few, many or a class of expanded clone.

j_gene,abundance,d_gene,v_gene,CDR3nt,CDR3aa
TRBJ1-6,NA,NA,TRBV27,TGTGCCAGCAGTGAACGAACAAATTCACCCCTCCACTTT,CASSERTNSPLHF
TRBJ2-7,NA,TRBD2,TRBV4-2,TGTGCCAGCAGCCAAGATACGACTAGCGGGGGATACGGCGAGCAGTACTTC,CASSQDTTSGGYGEQYF
TRBJ2-1,once,NA,TRBV25-1,TGTGCCAGCAGTGACATTAGCGGATACTCCTACAATGAGCAGTTCTTC,CASSDISGYSYNEQFF
TRBJ2-7,NA,TRBD1,TRBV30,TGTGCCTGGACTCCGGGACAGGGGTACGAGCAGTACTTC,CAWTPGQGYEQYF
TRBJ2-1,NA,TRBD2,TRBV15,TGTGCCACCAGCGGGGCTCTAGCGGAGTTTTTAAATGAGCAGTTCTTC,CATSGALAEFLNEQFF
TRBJ1-1,NA,NA,TRBV4-3,TGCGCCAGCAGCCAAGAGGGCGGGAGGAACACTGAAGCTTTCTTT,CASSQEGGRNTEAFF
TRBJ1-4,NA,NA,TRBV7-6,TGTGCCAGCAGCTTAGATCCAGGGATCCGCGAAAAACTGTTTTTT,CASSLDPGIREKLFF
TRBJ1-3,NA,NA,TRBV18,TGTGCCAGCTCAACACCGTCCAGGACAGCTGGAAACACCATATATTTT,CASSTPSRTAGNTIYF
TRBJ1-6,NA,NA,TRBV5-1,TGCGCCAGCAGCTTGTCGCAGAATAATTCACCCCTCCACTTT,CASSLSQNNSPLHF
TRBJ2-5,NA,NA,TRBV5-4,TGTGCCAGCAGCTTGTCCCCGGGGGACGAAGAGACCCAGTACTTC,CASSLSPGDEETQYF
TRBJ1-2,NA,TRBD1,TRBV28,TGTGCCAGCAGTTCACGGACAGGGGGCTATGGCTACACCTTC,CASSSRTGGYGYTF
TRBJ1-2,few,NA,TRBV16,TGTGCCAGCAGCCTCTACCCGGCCAACTATGGCTACACCTTC,CASSLYPANYGYTF
TRBJ1-5,few,NA,TRBV7-2,TGTGCCAGCAGCTTCAACAATCAGCCCCAGCATTTT,CASSFNNQPQHF
TRBJ2-3,NA,TRBD2,TRBV6-1,TGTGCCAGCAGTGAAGCCCCAGCGGGGCTCCGCGATACGCAGTATTTT,CASSEAPAGLRDTQYF
TRBJ2-2,many,NA,TRBV6-5,TGTGCCAGCAGAACTGGATACACCGGGGAGCTGTTTTTT,CASRTGYTGELFF
TRBJ2-3,NA,TRBD2,TRBV5-5,TGTGCCAGCAGCTTAGCGGGAGTGAGCACAGATACGCAGTATTTT,CASSLAGVSTDTQYF
TRBJ2-1,NA,TRBD1,TRBV7-9,TGTGCCAGCAGCGACAGGGAAAGCTACAATGAGCAGTTCTTC,CASSDRESYNEQFF
TRBJ2-5,NA,NA,TRBV6-1,TGTGCCAGCAGTGAAGGGGGGACGGTACAAGAGACCCAGTACTTC,CASSEGGTVQETQYF
TRBJ1-6,NA,TRBD1,TRBV6-6,TGTGCCAGCAGATCAACAGGGGGCAATTCACCCCTCCACTTT,CASRSTGGNSPLHF
TRBJ1-5,NA,NA,TRBV19,TGTGCCAGTAGTCCCGAGGGGAACCAGCCCCAGCATTTT,CASSPEGNQPQHF
TRBJ2-7,NA,TRBD2,TRBV5-1,TGCGCCAGCCGGCGTGGGGACTACTCCTACGAGCAGTACTTC,CASRRGDYSYEQYF
TRBJ2-7,NA,TRBD1,TRBV5-1,TGCGCCAGCAGCGTTACAGGGGGCGGCTCCTACGAGCAGTACTTC,CASSVTGGGSYEQYF
TRBJ2-5,NA,TRBD1,TRBV7-2,TGTGCCAGCAGCTCCGCGACAGGGGTGGGAAAGACCCAGTACTTC,CASSSATGVGKTQYF
TRBJ1-5,NA,NA,TRBV19,TGTGCCAGTAGTATCTTCGCGGGACGGGACAATCAGCCCCAGCATTTT,CASSIFAGRDNQPQHF
TRBJ1-1,NA,NA,TRBV5-1,TGCGCCAGCAGCTTGAACAGGGTCGGCACTGAAGCTTTCTTT,CASSLNRVGTEAFF
TRBJ2-7,NA,NA,TRBV19,TGTGCCAGTAGTATAGATTGGGCAGGAAGGGAGCAGTACTTC,CASSIDWAGREQYF
TRBJ2-2,few,NA,TRBV5-1,TGCGCCAGCAGCTTGGGGTGGAGTTCGAACACCGGGGAGCTGTTTTTT,CASSLGWSSNTGELFF
TRBJ2-4,NA,NA,TRBV7-2,TGTGCCAGCAGCTTAGGGGAGTCGGCCAAAAACATTCAGTACTTC,CASSLGESAKNIQYF
TRBJ2-5,NA,NA,TRBV7-9,TGTGCCAGCAGCCTCGTCGGGAAACAGGGAAAAGAGACCCAGTACTTC,CASSLVGKQGKETQYF
TRBJ1-1,few,NA,TRBV9,TGTGCCAGCAGCGTAGTAGGGACCCCGAACACTGAAGCTTTCTTT,CASSVVGTPNTEAFF
TRBJ2-7,NA,TRBD1,TRBV7-2,TGTGCCAGCAGCGTACGACAGGGGACCTACGAGCAGTACTTC,CASSVRQGTYEQYF
TRBJ2-5,few,TRBD2,TRBV7-2,TGTGCCAGCAGCTTAAGGACTAGCGGGTTTCAAGAGACCCAGTACTTC,CASSLRTSGFQETQYF
TRBJ1-5,NA,TRBD1,TRBV5-6,TGTGCCAGCAGCTACGGACAGGGTCTAGATCAGCCCCAGCATTTT,CASSYGQGLDQPQHF
TRBJ2-7,NA,NA,TRBV5-1,TGCGCCAGCAGCTTGCTCGGACAGAGTACCTACGAGCAGTACTTC,CASSLLGQSTYEQYF
TRBJ2-1,NA,NA,TRBV18,TGTGCCAGCTCCTACTTTCTTTCAGGGGCCGAGGAGCAGTTCTTC,CASSYFLSGAEEQFF
TRBJ2-7,NA,NA,TRBV2,TGTGCCAGCAGTGAAGAACCCCTGGCCTCCTACGAGCAGTACTTC,CASSEEPLASYEQYF
TRBJ1-4,NA,TRBD1,TRBV28,TGTGCCAGCAGCCCTGGGACAGGGGGCTATGAAAAACTGTTTTTT,CASSPGTGGYEKLFF
TRBJ1-1,few,NA,TRBV7-9,TGTGCCAGCAGCTTCCCACCGGGCTTCACTGAAGCTTTCTTT,CASSFPPGFTEAFF
TRBJ2-2,NA,NA,TRBV5-1,TGCGCCAGCAGCTTGGGAGGGAACACCGGGGAGCTGTTTTTT,CASSLGGNTGELFF
TRBJ2-5,NA,TRBD2,TRBV7-2,TGTGCCAGCAGCTTGCGGACTAGCGGGTTCCAAGAGACCCAGTACTTC,CASSLRTSGFQETQYF
TRBJ1-2,once,TRBD1,TRBV5-5,TGTGCCAGCAGCGGAGAAACAGGGGGCGCAGGAGGCTACACCTTC,CASSGETGGAGGYTF
TRBJ1-2,NA,NA,TRBV5-1,TGTGCCAGCAGCTTACGCGACAGGAGTTATGGCTACACCTTC,CASSLRDRSYGYTF
TRBJ1-1,NA,TRBD1,TRBV5-1,TGCGCCAGCAGCGAAACAGGGGGAAAGAACACTGAAGCTTTCTTT,CASSETGGKNTEAFF
TRBJ1-6,NA,NA,TRBV28,TGTGCCAGCAGGAGCCAAGACGGCGGGGGATCACCCCTCCACTTT,CASRSQDGGGSPLHF
TRBJ2-3,NA,NA,TRBV5-6,TGTGCCAGCAGCTTAATAGGGGGAGGCACAGATACGCAGTATTTT,CASSLIGGGTDTQYF
TRBJ2-5,NA,TRBD2,TRBV5-1,TGCGCCAGCAGCCGATGGTCGCCCGGGGGGGCTAAAGAGACCCAGTACTTC,CASSRWSPGGAKETQYF
TRBJ1-1,NA,NA,TRBV5-5,TGTGCCAGCAGCTTGGGGGCGCTGGTCATGAACACTGAAGCTTTCTTT,CASSLGALVMNTEAFF
TRBJ1-4,NA,NA,TRBV5-4,TGTGCCAGCAGCCCGGAACCAACTAATGAAAAACTGTTTTTT,CASSPEPTNEKLFF
TRBJ2-7,NA,NA,TRBV27,TGTGCCAGCAGCGGGCGGGAAGCTCGCGAGCAGTACTTC,CASSGREAREQYF
TRBJ1-3,NA,NA,TRBV9,TGTGCCAGCAGCGTAGGGCGGTGGGCGGAAGCTGGAAACACCATATATTTT,CASSVGRWAEAGNTIYF
TRBJ2-1,NA,NA,TRBV13,TGTGCCAGCAGCCCATACAACGAGGGCCCCTACAATGAGCAGTTCTTC,CASSPYNEGPYNEQFF